The 21 T cell receptor beta chains reported below all come from one sample, sequenced in a study of blood T cell repertoires in COVID-19. The assay was immunoSEQ multiplex PCR, and TCRdb's table has in-frame clones only and misses some. Of more than 130,000 clones listed, roughly 80% were seen once; the top ten hold roughly 8.3%. Sequencing was carried out using peripheral blood. These TCRs come from an elderly woman in a cohort sampled during active or convalescent COVID-19.

The chain uses TRBV6-2 or TRBV6-3 and TRBJ1-6, with D uncertain. Germline V gene lookup returns CDR1 MNHEY and CDR2 SVGEGT. Trimming shortened V by 0 bases and J by 7 bases, and 13 bases separated the two germline ends. The CDR3 has 16 amino acids. In nucleotides, the CDR3 is TGTGCCAGCAGTTACTCGGTTCGGGTGCGGAATTCACCCCTCCACTTT. It encodes CASSYSVRVRNSPLHF.

The chain links TRBV9 to TRBJ1-2; 7 positions agree with TRBD1. The V and J ends lost 3 bases and 4 bases, in that order; junction bases with no gene match: 6. CDR1 and CDR2 from the germline V gene are SGDLS and YYNGEE. This CDR3 is built from 14 residues. The CDR3 is CASSALGQTYGYTF. The CDR3, as DNA: TGTGCCAGCAGCGCCCTGGGACAGACCTATGGCTACACCTTC.

The table lists this clone with a few counts. The rearrangement joins TRBV14 to TRBJ2-7, with 8 bases aligning to TRBD2. V shed 4 bases and J 11 bases; nucleotides not matched to a gene: 7. Germline V gene data show CDR1 as SGHDN and CDR2 as FVKESK. This CDR3 is 12 amino acids long. Written as DNA, the CDR3 is TGTGCCAGCAGCCTCGGGACTAGAGTGAAGTACTTC. Its translation is CASSLGTRVKYF.

The chain uses TRBV10-3 and TRBJ1-1; 8 positions agree with TRBD1. The CDR3 is 17 residues long. With V trimmed by 6 bases and J by 1 base, 13 bases remained unmatched. Germline V lookup: CDR1 ENHRY, CDR2 SYGVKD. The CDR3 region has the DNA TGTGCCATCAGAGCCTGGACAGGGAGGAATCAGAACACTGAAGCTTTCTTT. This sequence encodes CAIRAWTGRNQNTEAFF.

The chain combines TRBV18 with TRBJ2-2, with 8 bases fitting TRBD1. The length of the CDR3 is 16 residues. V was clipped by 4 bases and J by 5 bases; unmatched bases: 9. The germline CDR1 and CDR2 sequences are KGHSH and LQKENI. CDR3 nucleotide sequence: TGTGCCAGCTCACAAGAGACAGGGGTCTGGACCGGGGAGCTGTTTTTT. As protein: CASSQETGVWTGELFF.

This chain joins TRBV6-5 and TRBJ1-6; D is unresolved. CDR3 length: 16 residues. Trimming stripped 0 bases from V and 5 bases from J, with 11 bases between. The V gene's germline CDR1 is MNHEY and CDR2 SVGAGI. The CDR3 loop reads CASSYSNGVHNSPLHF. CDR3 sequence (DNA): TGTGCCAGCAGTTACTCTAACGGGGTCCATAATTCACCCCTCCACTTT.

J is TRBJ1-4 and V is TRBV6-1; TRBD1 might be the D (5 bases). Germline V gene data show CDR1 as MNHNS and CDR2 as SASEGT. V was clipped by 3 bases and J by 8 bases, with 13 bases between them. The CDR3 loop spans 14 amino acids. CDR3 sequence: CASSEEGLNEKLFF. The CDR3 coding sequence is TGTGCCAGCAGTGAGGAGGGGTTAAACGAAAAACTGTTTTTT.

The chain's CDR3 is CASREGPGNIQYF. CDR3 sequence (DNA): TGCGCCAGCAGGGAGGGTCCGGGAAACATTCAGTACTTC. The genes are TRBV5-1 and TRBJ2-4; tentative D call: TRBD2 (6 bases). Germline CDR1 reads SGHRS; CDR2 reads YFSETQ. This CDR3 spans 13 amino acids. Trimming stripped 5 bases from V and 6 bases from J, with 12 bases between.

The genes are TRBV6-5 and TRBJ2-1; D is possibly TRBD2 (6 bases). There are 13 residues in the CDR3. Germline V gene lookup returns CDR1 MNHEY and CDR2 SVGAGI. V lost 1 base to trimming and J lost 16 bases, with 17 bases between them. The CDR3 sequence is CASSYWRGTAAFF. The CDR3 DNA sequence: TGTGCCAGCAGTTACTGGCGGGGCACCGCCGCCTTCTTC.

The rearrangement uses TRBV3-1 (or the pseudogene TRBV3-2) and TRBJ1-1; possible D gene TRBD1, 5 bases. The CDR3 runs 14 residues. V was shortened by 1 base and J by 5 bases, with 11 bases between the two germline ends. Germline CDR1 and CDR2: LGHDT and YNNKEL (reference sequence). CDR3 residues: CASSQASGGTEAFF. The CDR3 DNA is TGTGCCAGCAGCCAAGCGTCGGGGGGGACTGAAGCTTTCTTT.

The rearrangement links TRBV9 to TRBJ2-3; 10 bases are a match to TRBD2. The junction had 6 bases not matched to a gene; V was cut back by 3 bases and J by 5 bases. The CDR3 has 15 residues. Germline lookup yields CDR1 SGDLS and CDR2 YYNGEE. CDR3 loop: CASSGPGTSVDTQYF. In nucleotides, the CDR3 is TGTGCCAGCAGCGGACCCGGGACTAGCGTAGATACGCAGTATTTT.

In its sample, this clone was seen a few times. V usage is TRBV5-6 and J usage is TRBJ2-7, with D unresolved. Germline assignment: CDR1 SGHDT and CDR2 YYEEEE. The CDR3 is 17 residues long. Trimming cost V 2 bases and J 0 bases, with 18 bases left between them. CDR3 sequence: CASSFGRGGRRSYEQYF. In DNA, the CDR3 is TGTGCCAGCAGCTTCGGCCGCGGTGGCAGACGCTCCTACGAGCAGTACTTC.

This chain uses TRBV6-2 or TRBV6-3 with TRBJ1-6; D is uncertain. Trimming took off 0 bases at V and 9 bases at J, with 9 bases between the two ends. Germline V gives CDR1 MNHEY, CDR2 SVGEGT. The length of the CDR3 is 14 residues. The CDR3 sequence is CASSYSSGGSPLHF. The CDR3 region has the DNA TGTGCCAGCAGTTACTCGAGCGGAGGTTCACCCCTCCACTTT.

V gene TRBV23-1 combines with J gene TRBJ1-2, with D perhaps TRBD1 (5 bases). TRBV23-1 qualifies as an ORF whose function is uncertain. The CDR3 extends over 13 amino acids. The ends were cut back, 6 bases at V and 6 bases at J, with 14 bases in the middle. The CDR3 DNA follows: TGCGCCAGCAGCCGGACAAGGTTCGATGGCTACACCTTC. It specifies CASSRTRFDGYTF.

This clone has just a few counts. CDR3 sequence (DNA): TGCGCCAGCAGCCAAGCTACAGCAACCTACGAGCAGTACTTC. As protein: CASSQATATYEQYF. The chain couples TRBV4-1 to TRBJ2-7, with D hard to call. Trimming left V 1 base short and J 2 bases short, with 9 bases between. CDR3 length: 14 residues. From germline, CDR1 is MGHRA and CDR2 YSYEKL.

This clone was counted a single time. The V call is TRBV28, the J call TRBJ1-2, with D tentatively TRBD1 (5 bases). CDR1 MDHEN and CDR2 SYDVKM come from the germline V gene. V shed 6 bases and J shed 5 bases, with 13 bases lying between them. The CDR3 runs to 13 residues. This CDR3 is CASSLAGLYGYTF. CDR3 DNA: TGTGCCAGCAGCCTCGCAGGGTTATATGGCTACACCTTC.

This clone was observed many times. The chain has TRBV4-1 and TRBJ1-4, with D possibly matching TRBD1 (6 bases). The CDR3 runs to 16 residues. V dropped 0 bases and J dropped 4 bases, with 12 bases sitting between them. Germline V gene lookup returns CDR1 MGHRA and CDR2 YSYEKL. The CDR3 DNA follows: TGCGCCAGCAGCCAAGATTTCGGACAGTTTAATGAAAAACTGTTTTTT. This translates into CASSQDFGQFNEKLFF.

The rearrangement links TRBV5-4 to TRBJ2-1; 7 bases agree with TRBD1. The germline gives CDR1 SGHNT, CDR2 YYREEE (reference sequence). The CDR3 contains 15 residues. The trim removed 4 bases at V and 6 bases at J, leaving 10 bases unmatched. CDR3 region: CASSLEQGRGNEQFF. As DNA, the CDR3 is TGTGCCAGCAGCCTGGAACAGGGGAGAGGCAATGAGCAGTTCTTC.

The chain joins TRBV6-2 or TRBV6-3 to TRBJ2-3, with D possibly being TRBD2 (6 bases). The V end lost 5 bases, the J end lost 0 bases, and 9 bases lay between the germline ends. The germline CDR1 and CDR2 sequences are MNHEY and SVGEGT. The CDR3 covers 14 residues. The CDR3 coding sequence is TGTGCCAGCAGTATCGGGGGAAGCACAGATACGCAGTATTTT. Translation gives CASSIGGSTDTQYF.

The gene calls are TRBV7-9 and TRBJ2-2; D uncertain. The V end was cut by 3 bases, the J end by 5 bases, with 7 bases between. The CDR3 loop spans 13 amino acids. CDR1 is SEHNR, CDR2 FQNEAQ, per germline (reference sequence). CDR3 protein: CASSLSRTGELFF. As DNA, the CDR3 is TGTGCCAGCAGCTTGTCCCGGACCGGGGAGCTGTTTTTT.

The V call is TRBV6-1, the J call TRBJ2-2; no definite D call. Trimming stripped 3 bases from V and 5 bases from J, with 13 bases between. From germline, CDR1 is MNHNS and CDR2 SASEGT. This CDR3 spans 15 amino acids. This chain's CDR3 is CASSDDTPITGELFF. CDR3 bases: TGTGCCAGCAGTGACGACACACCTATTACCGGGGAGCTGTTTTTT.